The clone carrying this T cell receptor (beta chain) showed up just a few times. Using its own MiXCR run on the 5' RACE reads, TCRdb lists one record per CDR3 protein. The data show about 100,000 distinct CDR3 sequences, around 15% seen once. The source of the sample is a study of T-cell memory formation after mild COVID-19. V gave up 6 bases and J gave up 7 bases; unmatched junction bases: 1. Germline-derived CDR1 and CDR2 are SEHNR and FQNEAQ (reference sequence). The CDR3 length is 12 residues. The source material was PBMCs or a T cell subset sorted from them (not recorded which). The rearrangement links TRBV7-9 to TRBJ2-2, with 8 bases lining up with TRBD2. The source is a man younger than 35 who had mild COVID-19 (a few samples of this study predate the infection). Cell type and time point are not known. The DNA of the CDR3 is TGTGCCAGCAGGGGACTAGTCGGGGAGCTGTTTTTT. Translating it yields CASRGLVGELFF.